The entry below gives a single TCR beta chain sequence along with its context. These data belong to a study of cytomegalovirus exposure and HLA in healthy donors. The CDR3 consists of 14 residues. V lost 0 bases to trimming and J lost 8 bases, with 13 bases between them. Per the germline V gene, CDR1 is ENHRY and CDR2 is SYGVKD. Here immunoSEQ multiplex PCR was the method, and the copy in TCRdb shows in-frame clones only, minus some. The sample includes approximately 270,000 clones, about 90% seen only once; the top ten take approximately 12%. The sample taken for sequencing was PBMCs. This receptor was obtained from a man younger than 30 in good health and CMV-seropositive. The chain joins TRBV10-3 to TRBJ1-2, with D possibly TRBD1 on 5 matching bases. CDR3 sequence (DNA): TGTGCCATCAGTGAGTCGAAGGGTGGGGACGGCTACACCTTC. It is translated as CAISESKGGDGYTF.